This TCR beta chain was observed in a study of long-term antiretroviral therapy in people with HIV. Sequencing relied on immunoSEQ assay v3.0, run at survey level. Here immunoSEQ multiplex PCR was the method, and the copy in TCRdb shows in-frame clones only, minus some. The data show around 20,000 clones, 79% seen once. The CDR3 has 14 amino acids. V shed 7 bases and J shed 4 bases, with 15 bases lying between them. Here the sequenced sample was unsorted PBMCs, taken at the start of antiretroviral therapy, before treatment. This chain links TRBV23-1 with TRBJ2-3; perhaps TRBD1 as D (5 bases). TRBV23-1 is flagged as an ORF with uncertain function. The TCR was taken from a young man with HIV. The CDR3 here is CASKLTAPPDTQYF. The CDR3 DNA follows: TGCGCCAGCAAATTGACAGCCCCCCCAGATACGCAGTATTTT.